This entry lists 3 T cell receptor beta chains sequenced from one sample in a study of CXCR3-negative and CXCR3-positive naive CD8 T cells. UMI-labeled TRB cDNA libraries were prepared by 5' RACE. TCRdb re-called the 5' RACE reads, yielding one record per CDR3 amino acid sequence without DNA. Reported are 130,000 or so distinct CDR3 sequences; the ten largest clones contain approximately 0.5%. The sequenced sample was naive CXCR3- CD8+ T cells from blood. Subset reported: CD45RO-CCR7+CD27+CD95- naive CD8+ T cells lacking CXCR3 (TNR3-). Receptors originate from a human donor in good health. Some clones in this sample may be carry-over from other donors' samples.

V is TRBV28 and J is TRBJ2-7; TCRdb's assignment of TRBD2 cannot be checked, as there is no DNA. The CDR3 covers 19 residues. The germline V gene encodes CDR1 MDHEN and CDR2 SYDVKM. The CDR3 loop is CASSFDSPRAGGGGYEQYF. Complete variable domain (other parts from reference TRBV28 and TRBJ2-7): DVKVTQSSRYLVKRTGEKVFLECVQDMDHENMFWYRQDPGLGLRLIYFSYDVKMKEKGDIPEGYSVSREKKERFSLILESASTNQTSMYLCASSFDSPRAGGGGYEQYFGPGTRLTVT.

The chain links TRBV27 to TRBJ2-2; there is no DNA to check the TCRdb D call of TRBD2. CDR3 size: 18 residues. Germline V gene lookup returns CDR1 MNHEY and CDR2 SMNVEV (reference sequence). The CDR3 loop is CATRTGLAGGPVTGELFF.

This sequence joins TRBV4-1 and TRBJ2-7. Germline CDR1 MGHRA, CDR2 YSYEKL. The CDR3 length is 15 residues. CDR3 sequence: CASSQGRDRPYEQYF.